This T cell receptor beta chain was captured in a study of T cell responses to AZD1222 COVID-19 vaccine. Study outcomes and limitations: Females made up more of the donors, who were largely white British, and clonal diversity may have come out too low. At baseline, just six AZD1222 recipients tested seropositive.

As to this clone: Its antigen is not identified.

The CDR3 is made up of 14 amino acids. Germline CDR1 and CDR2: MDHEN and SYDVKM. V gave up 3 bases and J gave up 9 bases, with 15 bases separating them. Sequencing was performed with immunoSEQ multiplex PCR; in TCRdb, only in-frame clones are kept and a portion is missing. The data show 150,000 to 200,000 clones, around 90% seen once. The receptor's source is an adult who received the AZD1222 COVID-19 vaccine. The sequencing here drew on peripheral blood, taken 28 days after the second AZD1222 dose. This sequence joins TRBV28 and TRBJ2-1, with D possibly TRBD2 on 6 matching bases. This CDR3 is CASSLRRDRGEQFF. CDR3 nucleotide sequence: TGTGCCAGCAGTTTGAGGCGGGATCGGGGTGAGCAGTTCTTC.